The 29 T cell receptor beta chains given below trace back to one sample, sequenced in a study of siplizumab effects on memory and regulatory T cells. Only in-frame clones appear in the TCRdb table, and some are missing; sequencing was by immunoSEQ multiplex PCR. The table records around 100,000 clones, about 94% of them present only once. The specimen was non-Treg CD4+ T cells sorted from blood. These receptors came from a human donor in good health.

This rearrangement joins TRBV30 to TRBJ1-2; D unresolved. With 0 bases removed from V and 1 base from J, the gap between germline ends came to 3 bases. The CDR3 has 12 amino acids. Germline V gives CDR1 GTSNPN, CDR2 SVGIG (reference sequence). CDR3 sequence (DNA): TGTGCCTGGAGTGTTTTTAACTATGGCTACACCTTC. Its protein product is CAWSVFNYGYTF.

The chain carries TRBV5-1 and TRBJ2-1, with 7 bases aligning to TRBD2. The V gene's germline CDR1 is SGHRS and CDR2 YFSETQ. The length of the CDR3 is 15 residues. Trimming removed 2 bases from V and 6 bases from J; junction bases left unmatched: 8. In DNA form, the CDR3 reads TGCGCCAGCAGCTTAGAGGGAGGGCCTATCAATGAGCAGTTCTTC. Protein sequence: CASSLEGGPINEQFF.

The rearrangement links TRBV5-1 to TRBJ2-1, with 9 bases identical to TRBD2. Germline V gene lookup returns CDR1 SGHRS and CDR2 YFSETQ. The CDR3 consists of 16 residues. Trimming at V came to 1 base and at J to 3 bases, leaving 5 bases not matched to a gene. The CDR3 spells CASSLISGSDYNEQFF. CDR3 bases: TGCGCCAGCAGCTTGATTAGCGGGAGTGACTACAATGAGCAGTTCTTC.

This chain joins TRBV5-4 and TRBJ2-1, with 13 bases aligning to TRBD2. V lost 3 bases, J lost 8 bases, and 14 bases stayed unmatched. Germline loops: CDR1 SGHNT, CDR2 YYREEE (reference sequence). The CDR3 is made up of 18 amino acids. CDR3 coding DNA: TGTGCCAGCAGCTCGAGCCCTCGGACTAGCGGGGGTGGGGATGAGCAGTTCTTC. This encodes CASSSSPRTSGGGDEQFF.

The chain joins TRBV7-2 to TRBJ2-3; 12 bases line up with TRBD2. The germline CDR1 and CDR2 sequences are SGHTA and FQGNSA. With 5 bases clipped from V and 4 bases from J, the junction kept 4 bases outside the gene matches. CDR3 size: 15 residues. As DNA, the CDR3 is TGTGCCAGCAGCCGCGGACTAGCGGGATCAGATACGCAGTATTTT. Amino acid sequence: CASSRGLAGSDTQYF.

This chain links TRBV7-9 with TRBJ2-3; 7 bases line up with TRBD1. CDR1 is SEHNR, CDR2 FQNEAQ, per germline (reference sequence). The CDR3 has 15 residues. V dropped 2 bases and J dropped 4; count of bases not matched to a gene: 6. CDR3 amino acids: CASSLLNRGADTQYF. In DNA form, the CDR3 reads TGTGCCAGCAGCTTATTGAACAGGGGAGCAGATACGCAGTATTTT.

This clone was counted between two and nine times. At one boundary the junction diverges from the germline segment, which might be a read error. V gene TRBV7-7 combines with J gene TRBJ2-5; D gene unclear. Germline lookup yields CDR1 SSHAT and CDR2 FNYEAQ (reference sequence). This CDR3 is 16 amino acids long. CDR3: CASILPRAAGQETQYF. In DNA form, the CDR3 reads TGTGCTAGCATCTTACCCCGGGCGGCAGGACAAGAGACCCAGTACTTC.

The genes are TRBV18 and TRBJ2-1; D is uncertain. The CDR3 consists of 14 residues. Looked up from germline, CDR1 is KGHSH and CDR2 is LQKENI. Trimming removed 3 bases at V and 9 bases at J, with 15 bases between. The CDR3: CASSPSAGVSEQFF. In nucleotides, the CDR3 is TGTGCCAGCTCACCGAGTGCTGGGGTAAGTGAGCAGTTCTTC.

J is TRBJ1-1 and V is TRBV27; a possible D gene is TRBD1 (5 bases). CDR3 size: 14 residues. Between the trimmed V and J ends, which lost 5 bases and 0 bases, there was a span of 10 bases. Germline assignment: CDR1 MNHEY and CDR2 SMNVEV (reference sequence). The CDR3 DNA reads TGTGCCAGCAGTCGGGACGGGGTGAACACTGAAGCTTTCTTT. This sequence encodes CASSRDGVNTEAFF.

This chain uses TRBV2 with TRBJ1-5, with 8 positions matching TRBD1. Germline CDR1 is SNHLY and CDR2 is FYNNEI. V was clipped by 4 bases and J by 2 bases; unmatched bases: 4. The CDR3 has 15 amino acids. This CDR3 is CASSGGQGGNQPQHF. CDR3 DNA sequence: TGTGCCAGCAGTGGTGGACAGGGAGGCAATCAGCCCCAGCATTTT.

The gene calls are TRBV5-1 and TRBJ2-1; perhaps TRBD1 as D (6 bases). Trimming removed 3 bases at V and 2 bases at J, with 15 bases between. This CDR3 has 16 amino acids. The germline V gene encodes CDR1 SGHRS and CDR2 YFSETQ. The CDR3 sequence is CASSWGNGQPYNEQFF. The CDR3, as DNA: TGCGCCAGCAGCTGGGGAAACGGACAGCCCTACAATGAGCAGTTCTTC.

V gene TRBV9 combines with J gene TRBJ2-6; D is possibly TRBD1 (5 bases). V gave up 0 bases and J gave up 0 bases, with 19 bases separating them. CDR3 length equals 20 residues. Germline V gene sequence: CDR1 SGDLS, CDR2 YYNGEE. CDR3 nucleotides: TGTGCCAGCAGCGTAGCCCCCCTGAAGGGGCTCAGCTCTGGGGCCAACGTCCTGACTTTC. As protein: CASSVAPLKGLSSGANVLTF.

This clone showed up just once. The V call is TRBV23-1, the J call TRBJ1-1; no definite D call. TRBV23-1 falls under the ORF class, with uncertain function. The CDR3 length is 13 residues. V lost 2 bases and J 11 bases, leaving 15 bases between the germline ends. Written as DNA, the CDR3 is TGCGCCAGCAGTCAACAGCAGCAGCCGGGGGCTTTCTTT. It translates to CASSQQQQPGAFF.

This chain connects TRBV19 to TRBJ2-1; 7 bases agree with TRBD2. From germline, CDR1 is LNHDA and CDR2 SQIVND (reference sequence). The CDR3 has 19 residues. V was clipped by 3 bases and J by 1 base; unmatched bases: 15. Written as DNA, the CDR3 is TGTGCCAGTAGTATTAAAGGGTGGGGTAGCGGGTCTTCCTACAATGAGCAGTTCTTC. Its translation is CASSIKGWGSGSSYNEQFF.

The V gene is TRBV14, the J gene TRBJ1-2, with a possible D match to TRBD1 (5 bases). Germline CDR1 and CDR2: SGHDN and FVKESK. Deletions cut 4 bases from V and 1 base from J, with 16 bases between. This CDR3 is built from 16 residues. CDR3 region: CASSRIGGGDNYGYTF. As DNA, the CDR3 is TGTGCCAGCAGCCGAATCGGGGGGGGTGATAACTATGGCTACACCTTC. The complete variable domain, with remaining parts taken from reference TRBV14 and TRBJ1-2, reads EAGVTQFPSHSVIEKGQTVTLRCDPISGHDNLYWYRRVMGKEIKFLLHFVKESKQDESGMPNNRFLAERTGGTYSTLKVQPAELEDSGVYFCASSRIGGGDNYGYTFGSGTRLTVV.

The chain joins TRBV6-6 to TRBJ1-4, with 8 bases lining up with TRBD1. CDR3 length: 15 amino acids. Germline assignment: CDR1 MNHNY and CDR2 SVGAGI (reference sequence). After removal of 4 bases from V and 7 bases from J, the junction contained 8 bases not matched to a gene. CDR3 in DNA: TGTGCCAGCAGTTCCACAGGGGGGGTGGGTGAAAAACTGTTTTTT. Translation gives CASSSTGGVGEKLFF.

The rearrangement joins TRBV18 to TRBJ1-2; perhaps TRBD1 as D (6 bases). The germline V and J ends were trimmed by 6 bases and 7 bases, with 15 bases remaining between them. This CDR3 region has 13 residues. In germline, CDR1 is KGHSH, CDR2 LQKENI. Here the CDR3 reads CASSLTGLIGYTF. The CDR3 nucleotides read TGTGCCAGCTCCCTTACAGGGTTGATTGGCTACACCTTC.

The rearrangement joins TRBV7-2 to TRBJ2-7, with D perhaps assigned TRBD1 or TRBD2 (5 bases each). V dropped 5 bases and J dropped 3 bases, with 17 bases sitting between them. There are 15 residues in the CDR3. Germline V lookup: CDR1 SGHTA, CDR2 FQGNSA. The CDR3 is CASSLRGTSFYEQYF. The CDR3 nucleotides are TGTGCCAGCAGCCTAAGAGGGACGTCTTTCTACGAGCAGTACTTC.

This rearrangement joins TRBV4-1 to TRBJ2-7, with 11 bases identical to TRBD2. The CDR3 runs to 18 residues. J gave up 5 bases and V 0 bases, and 12 bases lay outside the gene matches. Germline values: CDR1 MGHRA, CDR2 YSYEKL. In DNA, the CDR3 is TGCGCCAGCAGCCAAGATCGGGTCACTAGCGGGAGTTTCGACGAGCAGTACTTC. Translating gives CASSQDRVTSGSFDEQYF.

The chain carries TRBV4-1 and TRBJ2-7, with 8 bases matching TRBD2. V was clipped by 0 bases and J by 2 bases; unmatched bases: 3. The germline gives CDR1 MGHRA, CDR2 YSYEKL. The CDR3 runs to 15 residues. CDR3 sequence: CASSQDGGRPYEQYF. The CDR3 nucleotides read TGCGCCAGCAGCCAAGACGGCGGGAGGCCCTACGAGCAGTACTTC.

CDR3 DNA sequence: TGTGCCAGCAGCAAAAGGGTCTACGAGCAGTACTTC. As protein: CASSKRVYEQYF. The rearrangement uses TRBV21-1 and TRBJ2-7. TRBV21-1 is noted as a pseudogene. The CDR3 runs 12 residues.

This rearrangement joins TRBV6-6 to TRBJ2-5; D is ambiguous. CDR3 size: 11 residues. V gave up 7 bases and J gave up 6 bases, with 9 bases separating them. Germline V gene lookup returns CDR1 MNHNY and CDR2 SVGAGI (reference sequence). CDR3 coding DNA: TGTGCCAGCACCTACTCCCAGACCCAGTACTTC. This translates into CASTYSQTQYF.

In its sample, this clone was seen a few times. CDR3 nucleotides: TGTGCCAGCAGCTTAGTAACTAGAATCAATGAGCAGTTCTTC. It encodes CASSLVTRINEQFF. The chain uses TRBV11-2 and TRBJ2-1; maybe TRBD2 (5 bases). This CDR3 is built from 14 residues. The V gene lost 1 base and the J gene lost 6 bases, with 10 bases spanning the gap. Germline V gives CDR1 SGHAT, CDR2 FQNNGV.

V is TRBV7-3 and J is TRBJ2-7; 9 nucleotides match TRBD1. After removal of 5 bases from V and 2 bases from J, the junction contained 7 bases not matched to a gene. Germline values: CDR1 SGHTA, CDR2 FQGTGA. The CDR3 is 15 residues long. CDR3 in amino acids: CASSQGTGPTYEQYF. The CDR3 DNA reads TGTGCCAGCAGCCAGGGGACAGGGCCCACCTACGAGCAGTACTTC. Combining the CDR3 with reference TRBV7-3 and TRBJ2-7 gives the whole variable domain GAGVSQTPSNKVTEKGKYVELRCDPISGHTALYWYRQSLGQGPEFLIYFQGTGAADDSGLPNDRFFAVRPEGSVSTLKIQRTERGDSAVYLCASSQGTGPTYEQYFGPGTRLTVT.

The chain combines TRBV18 with TRBJ1-2, with 8 positions matching TRBD1. Germline CDR1 KGHSH, CDR2 LQKENI. V gave up 2 bases and J gave up 2 bases; unmatched junction bases: 4. The CDR3 contains 15 residues. CDR3 sequence (DNA): TGTGCCAGCTCACCAACGGACAGGGCGAACTATGGCTACACCTTC. It encodes CASSPTDRANYGYTF.

The CDR3 sequence: CASSIVWDFGTYEQYF. CDR3 coding DNA: TGTGCCAGTAGTATAGTCTGGGACTTTGGGACCTACGAGCAGTACTTC. The V and J genes are TRBV19 and TRBJ2-7, with D possibly TRBD2 on 6 matching bases. CDR1 is LNHDA and CDR2 is SQIVND in the germline V gene (reference sequence). The length of the CDR3 is 16 residues. The V end lost 1 base, the J end lost 2 bases, and 15 bases lay between the germline ends.

This clone was picked up one time. V is TRBV7-2 and J is TRBJ2-2; D not resolved. Trimming stripped 3 bases from V and 6 bases from J, with 2 bases between. CDR1 is SGHTA and CDR2 is FQGNSA in the germline V gene. The CDR3 sequence is 11 residues long. The CDR3 coding sequence is TGTGCCAGCAGCTTTGCCGGGGAGCTGTTTTTT. It is translated as CASSFAGELFF.

This clone showed up just a few times. CDR3 in amino acids: CASSQLGQGYNEQFF. The CDR3 region has the DNA TGTGCCAGCAGCCAATTGGGACAGGGGTACAATGAGCAGTTCTTC. The rearrangement links TRBV14 to TRBJ2-1, with 10 bases identical to TRBD1. Germline assignment: CDR1 SGHDN and CDR2 FVKESK. V gave up 2 bases and J gave up 4 bases; unmatched junction bases: 2. The CDR3 is 15 amino acids.

The chain recombines TRBV9 with TRBJ2-5, with TRBD2 matching over 10 bases. The CDR3 runs 15 residues. V was pared by 0 bases and J by 4 bases, with 3 bases of the junction left unmatched. Germline CDR1 is SGDLS and CDR2 is YYNGEE. The CDR3 loop is CASSVGLAGGETQYF. The CDR3 DNA reads as TGTGCCAGCAGCGTAGGACTAGCGGGCGGAGAGACCCAGTACTTC.